The entry that follows covers one T cell receptor beta chain sequence. Its antigen is unidentified. Sequencing used immunoSEQ multiplex PCR; TCRdb keeps in-frame clones, though not all of them. The sample includes roughly 33,000 clones, roughly 90% seen only once; the top ten take more than 4%. Trimming cost V 5 bases and J 7 bases, with 6 bases left between them. Germline V CDR1 and CDR2: LNHNV, YYDKDF (reference sequence). This CDR3 has 12 amino acids. This specimen belongs to a study of T cells in localized non-small cell lung cancer. Notes on the study in general: Higher adjacent-lung clonality was associated with shorter survival. The appearance of a median roughly 61 of the top 100 tumor clones was seen in adjacent lung. Sequencing covered just one tumor region, so heterogeneity cannot be ruled out. Compared with tumor, uninvolved adjacent lung displayed greater T cell clonality, ranking highest overall.

The rearrangement links TRBV15 to TRBJ1-6; D is ambiguous. This sequence was found in a man aged 35-69 years with stage I lung adenocarcinoma. Sequences were derived from peripheral blood, sampled before any cancer treatment. As DNA, the CDR3 is TGTGCCACCAGCCCTGGGAATTCACCCCTCCACTTT. Its translation is CATSPGNSPLHF.